This entry is about one T cell receptor beta chain. Its specificity is not known. The sample belongs to a study of Ad26.COV2.S vaccination and SARS-CoV-2 variants. Study-wide points: People who got the vaccine or the placebo had similar non-spike TCR breadth.

Trimming removed 0 bases at V and 8 bases at J, with 13 bases between. The CDR3 runs to 14 residues. Germline CDR1 MNHEY, CDR2 SVGAGI. The sample's treatment: some 20 received Ad26.COV2.S at low or high dose, single or two shots; a few received placebo; per-sample allocation not given. The study sampled participants on day 63 after the first vaccine or placebo injection. Measured with immunoSEQ multiplex PCR; TCRdb has only the in-frame clones, and not every one. This repertoire shows 350,000 to 450,000 clones, approximately 91% found once; its top ten account for 1.9%. The sequence was collected from a person aged 18-65 years who received the Ad26.COV2.S COVID-19 vaccine or a placebo. This specimen consisted of peripheral blood, obtained in a trial of Ad26.COV2.S vaccine versus placebo. The V gene is TRBV6-5, the J gene TRBJ1-2, with TRBD1 as a possible D gene (5 bases). The CDR3 DNA sequence: TGTGCCAGCAGTTACTCTGGGGGGATGAGAGGCTACACCTTC. This gives the protein CASSYSGGMRGYTF.